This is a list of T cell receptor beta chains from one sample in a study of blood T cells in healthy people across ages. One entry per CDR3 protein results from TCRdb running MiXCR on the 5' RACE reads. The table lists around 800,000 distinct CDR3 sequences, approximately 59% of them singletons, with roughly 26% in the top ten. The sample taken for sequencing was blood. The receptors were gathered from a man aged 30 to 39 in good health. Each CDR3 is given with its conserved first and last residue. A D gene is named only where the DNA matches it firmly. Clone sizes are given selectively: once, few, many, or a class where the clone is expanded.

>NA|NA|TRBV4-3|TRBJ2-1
CASSQETGMRVDNEQFF
TGCGCCAGCAGCCAAGAAACGGGTATGAGGGTAGACAATGAGCAGTTCTTC
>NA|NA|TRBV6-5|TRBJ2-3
CAIGRGGGTQYF
TGTGCCATCGGAAGGGGTGGGGGTACGCAGTATTTT
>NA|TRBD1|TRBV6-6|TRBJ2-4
CASSTGQDLGIQYF
TGTGCCAGCAGCACTGGACAGGACCTTGGCATTCAGTACTTC
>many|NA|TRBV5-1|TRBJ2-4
CASSPNGDRYIQYF
TGCGCCAGCAGCCCGAATGGGGATAGGTACATTCAGTACTTC
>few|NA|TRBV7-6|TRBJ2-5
CASSLGTSRYF
TGTGCCAGCAGCTTAGGGACCTCGCGGTACTTC
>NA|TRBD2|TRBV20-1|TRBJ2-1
CSAKLAGDHYNEQFF
TGCAGTGCTAAACTAGCGGGGGACCACTACAATGAGCAGTTCTTC
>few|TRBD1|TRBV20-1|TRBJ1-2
CSAGTGGFNYGYTF
TGCAGTGCTGGGACAGGGGGCTTCAACTATGGCTACACCTTC
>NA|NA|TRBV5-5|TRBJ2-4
CASSFGGGRNIQYF
TGTGCCAGCAGCTTCGGTGGGGGGAGGAACATTCAGTACTTC
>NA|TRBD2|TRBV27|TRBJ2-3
CASSSRTSGGGPDTQYF
TGTGCCAGCAGTTCACGGACTAGCGGGGGGGGCCCAGATACGCAGTATTTT
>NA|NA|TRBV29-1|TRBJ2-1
CSVGYSNEQFF
TGCAGCGTTGGGTATTCCAATGAGCAGTTCTTC
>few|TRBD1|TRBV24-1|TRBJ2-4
CATGTGRGEQYF
TGTGCCACGGGGACAGGGAGGGGTGAGCAGTACTTC
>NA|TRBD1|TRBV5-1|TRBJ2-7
CASSLAGTAYDGQYF
TGCGCCAGCAGCTTGGCGGGGACAGCATACGACGGGCAGTACTTC
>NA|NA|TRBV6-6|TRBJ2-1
CASSYHEQFF
TGTGCCAGCAGTTATCATGAGCAGTTCTTC
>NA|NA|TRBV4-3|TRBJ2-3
CASSQDSGALLSDTQYF
TGCGCCAGCAGCCAAGATTCGGGGGCCTTGTTGTCAGATACGCAGTATTTT
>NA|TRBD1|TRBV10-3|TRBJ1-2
CAISEKGAHGYTF
TGTGCCATCAGTGAGAAGGGGGCGCACGGCTACACCTTC
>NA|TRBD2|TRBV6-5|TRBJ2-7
CASTRLAGGLEQYF
TGTGCCAGCACTAGACTAGCGGGGGGGCTCGAGCAGTACTTC
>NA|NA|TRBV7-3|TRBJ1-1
CASSFMGGTEAFF
TGTGCCAGCAGCTTTATGGGGGGCACTGAAGCTTTCTTT
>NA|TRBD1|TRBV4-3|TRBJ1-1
CASSRSVGTGGEAFF
TGCGCCAGCAGCCGATCTGTGGGGACAGGGGGCGAAGCTTTCTTT
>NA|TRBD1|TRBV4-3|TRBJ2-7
CASSQDARGYEQYF
TGCGCCAGCAGCCAAGATGCCAGGGGGTACGAGCAGTACTTC
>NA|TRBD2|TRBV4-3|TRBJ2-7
CASSQKASGAYEQYF
TGCGCCAGCAGCCAAAAAGCTAGCGGGGCCTACGAGCAGTACTTC
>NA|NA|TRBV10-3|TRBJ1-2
CAIRSIANYGYTF
TGTGCCATCAGATCCATAGCTAACTATGGCTACACCTTC
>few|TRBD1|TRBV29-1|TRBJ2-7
CSVENRGSSYEQYF
TGCAGCGTTGAAAACAGGGGTAGCTCCTACGAGCAGTACTTC
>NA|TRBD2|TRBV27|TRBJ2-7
CASRKLAGTYEQYF
TGTGCCAGCAGGAAACTAGCGGGGACCTACGAGCAGTACTTC
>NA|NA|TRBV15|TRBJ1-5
CATSSAGGGAYSQPQHF
TGTGCCACCAGCAGCGCTGGCGGGGGGGCCTATAGTCAGCCCCAGCATTTT
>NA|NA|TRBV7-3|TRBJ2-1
CASSLSSSPYNEQFF
TGTGCCAGCAGCTTATCGTCTAGCCCCTACAATGAGCAGTTCTTC
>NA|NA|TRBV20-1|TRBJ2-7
CSARAGRMSYEQYF
TGCAGTGCTAGAGCGGGTAGGATGTCGTACGAGCAGTACTTC
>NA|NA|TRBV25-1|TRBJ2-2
CATSGVNTGELFF
TGTGCCACCTCAGGGGTGAACACCGGGGAGCTGTTTTTT
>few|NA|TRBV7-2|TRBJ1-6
CASSHTGTFDSPLHF
TGTGCCAGCAGCCACACCGGGACCTTTGATTCACCCCTCCACTTT
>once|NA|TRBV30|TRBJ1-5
CAWSRGGVGSNQPQHF
TGTGCCTGGAGTAGGGGGGGAGTAGGGAGCAATCAGCCCCAGCATTTT
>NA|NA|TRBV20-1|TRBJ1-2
CSAGPTGNGYTF
TGCAGTGCTGGGCCGACGGGGAATGGCTACACCTTC
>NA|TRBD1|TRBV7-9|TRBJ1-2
CASSLERDSNYGYTF
TGTGCCAGCAGCTTAGAGCGGGACAGTAACTATGGCTACACCTTC
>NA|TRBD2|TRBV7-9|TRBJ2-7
CASSLAELAGPYPGAYEQYF
TGTGCCAGCAGCTTAGCGGAGCTAGCGGGACCGTACCCCGGGGCCTACGAGCAGTACTTC
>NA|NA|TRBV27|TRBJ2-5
CASSLSPMVTQYF
TGTGCCAGCAGTCTCAGTCCCATGGTGACCCAGTACTTC
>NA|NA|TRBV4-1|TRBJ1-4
CASSQEGPSITNEKLFF
TGCGCCAGCAGCCAAGAGGGCCCCAGTATTACTAATGAAAAACTGTTTTTT
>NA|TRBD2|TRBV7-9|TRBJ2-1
CASSLAQGGVNNEQFF
TGTGCCAGCAGCTTAGCCCAGGGAGGGGTGAACAATGAGCAGTTCTTC
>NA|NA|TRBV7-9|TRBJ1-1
CASSLLRTTNTEAFF
TGTGCCAGCAGCTTGCTCAGGACAACGAACACTGAAGCTTTCTTT
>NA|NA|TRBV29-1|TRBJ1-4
CSVLQGGWEKLFF
TGCAGCGTTTTACAGGGAGGTTGGGAAAAACTGTTTTTT
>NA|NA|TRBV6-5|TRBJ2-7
CASSYSPGPSVTYEQYF
TGTGCCAGCAGTTACTCTCCAGGCCCCTCGGTTACCTACGAGCAGTACTTC
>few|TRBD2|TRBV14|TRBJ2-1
CASTSGTYNEQFF
TGTGCCAGCACTAGCGGAACTTACAATGAGCAGTTCTTC
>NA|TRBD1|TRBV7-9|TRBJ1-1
CASSSRDRGLNTEAFF
TGTGCCAGCAGCTCCCGGGACAGGGGATTGAACACTGAAGCTTTCTTT
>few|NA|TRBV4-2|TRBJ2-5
CASSQERLVAETQYF
TGTGCCAGCAGCCAAGAAAGACTAGTAGCCGAGACCCAGTACTTC
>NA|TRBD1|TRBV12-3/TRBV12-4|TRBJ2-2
CASSPLGQGATGELFF
TGTGCCAGCAGTCCCTTGGGACAGGGGGCAACCGGGGAGCTGTTTTTT
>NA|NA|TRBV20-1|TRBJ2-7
CSARGGGYYEQYF
TGCAGTGCTAGAGGGGGCGGATACTACGAGCAGTACTTC
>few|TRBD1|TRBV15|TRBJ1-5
CATSRETGINQPQHF
TGTGCCACCAGCAGAGAGACAGGGATTAACCAGCCCCAGCATTTT
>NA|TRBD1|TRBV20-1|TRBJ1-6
CSARTGGSYNSPLHF
TGCAGTGCTAGGACAGGGGGCTCCTATAATTCACCCCTCCACTTT
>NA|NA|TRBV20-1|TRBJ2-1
CSAHTVGQPREQFF
TGCAGTGCTCATACCGTCGGCCAGCCACGGGAGCAGTTCTTC